This T cell receptor (beta chain) was identified during a study of blood T cell repertoires in COVID-19. Data came from immunoSEQ multiplex PCR; TCRdb stores just in-frame clones and leaves some out. The sample comprises 400,000 to 450,000 clones, roughly 88% of which are singletons, and roughly 13% rests with the top ten. The germline CDR1 and CDR2 sequences are GTSNPN and SVGIG (reference sequence). The CDR3 loop spans 13 amino acids. The ends lost 3 bases at V and 4 bases at J; junction bases unmatched: 5. The sequence was obtained from a woman aged 50 to 60 with COVID-19, enrolled during active disease. The source material was peripheral blood. This chain connects TRBV30 to TRBJ1-1; TRBD1 aligns across 7 bases. CDR3 bases: TGTGCCTGGAGGGGACAGCCCGGCACTGAAGCTTTCTTT. It specifies CAWRGQPGTEAFF.